The 8 T cell receptor beta chains in this list originate from one sample, sequenced in a study of OX40 agonist ivuxolimab in advanced cancers. Assay: immunoSEQ multiplex PCR; the TCRdb copy retains only in-frame clones and omits some. The sample includes about 76,000 clones, 89% of them seen just once. Sequenced here: CD4+ or CD8+ T cells sorted from blood, sampled in a trial of the OX40 agonist ivuxolimab. The receptor set was obtained from an adult with an advanced solid tumor such as melanoma, head and neck, liver or kidney cancer.

This chain connects TRBV9 to TRBJ1-4; TRBD1 matches 9 bases. CDR1 SGDLS and CDR2 YYNGEE come from the germline V gene. V lost 3 bases, J lost 7 bases, and 10 bases stayed unmatched. CDR3 size: 16 residues. The CDR3 sequence is CASSALDGDRAEKLFF. CDR3 in DNA: TGTGCCAGCAGCGCCCTCGATGGGGACAGGGCTGAAAAACTGTTTTTT.

The genes are TRBV18 and TRBJ2-5, with TRBD1 matching over 7 bases. The CDR3 has 13 residues. The junction had 4 bases not matched to a gene; V was cut back by 4 bases and J by 5 bases. CDR1 and CDR2 from the germline V gene are KGHSH and LQKENI. The CDR3 here is CASSQGAGETQYF. CDR3 sequence (DNA): TGTGCCAGCTCACAGGGGGCAGGGGAGACCCAGTACTTC.

This rearrangement joins TRBV10-3 to TRBJ1-6, with 9 bases identical to TRBD1. Germline V gene lookup returns CDR1 ENHRY and CDR2 SYGVKD. This CDR3 has 15 residues. The V gene end was trimmed by 5 bases and the J gene end by 7 bases; junction bases not matched to a gene: 6. Here the CDR3 reads CAISLLGTGNSPLHF. In nucleotides, the CDR3 is TGTGCCATCAGTCTACTGGGGACAGGGAATTCACCCCTCCACTTT.

The chain joins TRBV9 to TRBJ2-1; D may be TRBD2 (6 bases). Trimming removed 0 bases from V and 8 bases from J, with 15 bases in between. This CDR3 region has 15 residues. CDR1 and CDR2 (germline): SGDLS, YYNGEE. Written as DNA, the CDR3 is TGTGCCAGCAGCGTAGAGGGTAGCGGTGGGTATGAGCAGTTCTTC. Translated, it gives CASSVEGSGGYEQFF.

With regard to this clone: The same CDR3 can be traced to other DNA sequences in this sample. This sequence joins TRBV9 and TRBJ2-3; D gene uncertain. The CDR3 covers 14 residues. Trimming removed 0 bases at V and 2 bases at J, with 7 bases between. Germline V gene sequence: CDR1 SGDLS, CDR2 YYNGEE. The CDR3 DNA is TGTGCCAGCAGCGTAGTAGGGTCCACAGATACGCAGTATTTT. It translates to CASSVVGSTDTQYF.

The rearrangement uses TRBV9 and TRBJ1-2; 7 nucleotides agree with TRBD1. CDR1 and CDR2 (germline): SGDLS, YYNGEE. J lost 4 bases, V lost 1 base, and 4 bases had no gene match. This CDR3 has 14 amino acids. Here the CDR3 reads CASSVNRGTYGYTF. As DNA, the CDR3 is TGTGCCAGCAGCGTAAACAGGGGAACCTATGGCTACACCTTC.

The CDR3 nucleotides read TGTGCCATCTGGGTGAACACTGAAGCTTTCTTT. As protein: CAIWVNTEAFF. The gene calls are TRBV6-5 and TRBJ1-1; D remains ambiguous. V lost 10 bases to trimming and J lost 0 bases, with 6 bases between them. The CDR3 length is 11 residues. Germline V lookup: CDR1 MNHEY, CDR2 SVGAGI.

The gene calls are TRBV19 and TRBJ2-7; no definite D call. This CDR3 has 13 residues. The ends were cut back, 6 bases at V and 4 bases at J, with 13 bases in the middle. Germline CDR1 reads LNHDA; CDR2 reads SQIVND (reference sequence). CDR3 nucleotide sequence: TGTGCCAGTAGCGTAGGGCCATCGTACGAGCAGTACTTC. It codes for CASSVGPSYEQYF.